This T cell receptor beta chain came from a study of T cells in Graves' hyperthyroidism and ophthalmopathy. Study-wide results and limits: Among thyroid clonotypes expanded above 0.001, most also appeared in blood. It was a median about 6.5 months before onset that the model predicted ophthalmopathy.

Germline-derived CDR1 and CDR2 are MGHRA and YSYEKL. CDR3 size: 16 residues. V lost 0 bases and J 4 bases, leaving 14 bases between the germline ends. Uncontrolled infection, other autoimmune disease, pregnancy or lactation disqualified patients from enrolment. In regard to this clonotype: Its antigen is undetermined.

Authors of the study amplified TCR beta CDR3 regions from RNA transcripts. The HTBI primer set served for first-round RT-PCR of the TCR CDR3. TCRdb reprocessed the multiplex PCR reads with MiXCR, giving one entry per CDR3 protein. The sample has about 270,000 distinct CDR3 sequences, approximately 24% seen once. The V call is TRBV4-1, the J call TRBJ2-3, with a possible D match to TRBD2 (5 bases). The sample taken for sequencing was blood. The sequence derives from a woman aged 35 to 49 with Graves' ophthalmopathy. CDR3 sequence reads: CASSQEASLRADTQYF. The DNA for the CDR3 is TGCGCCAGCAGCCAAGAAGCTAGCTTGAGGGCAGATACGCAGTATTTT.